This T cell receptor (beta chain) was obtained from a study of cytomegalovirus exposure and HLA in healthy donors. The sample holds a few counts of this clone. Germline V gene lookup returns CDR1 MNHEY and CDR2 SMNVEV (reference sequence). The CDR3 is 14 amino acids. V was clipped by 5 bases and J by 8 bases; unmatched bases: 8. The assay was immunoSEQ multiplex PCR, and TCRdb's table has in-frame clones only and misses some. This sample yields about 140,000 clones, of which more than 85% are seen a single time; approximately 0.7% belongs to the top ten. This receptor was identified in a man younger than 35 in good health and CMV-seronegative. Material: PBMCs. V is TRBV27 and J is TRBJ1-5; 8 bases are a match to TRBD1. Here the CDR3 reads CASSARTGKKPQHF. The CDR3 bases are TGTGCCAGCAGTGCACGGACAGGGAAGAAGCCCCAGCATTTT.